Here is one T cell receptor beta chain with its context. CDR1 and CDR2 from the germline V gene are LGHNA and YSLEER. The CDR3 is made up of 18 amino acids. The V gene end was trimmed by 3 bases and the J gene end by 1 base; junction bases not matched to a gene: 10. The protocol was immunoSEQ multiplex PCR, while the TCRdb copy is restricted to in-frame clones and leaves out a portion. Among around 91,000 clones listed, around 89% were seen once. This specimen comes from a study of identifying expanded T cells in peripheral blood. Sequencing input: blood. The sequence derives from a person aged 18 to 75 in good health. J is TRBJ1-1 and V is TRBV4-3, with 11 bases matching TRBD1. The CDR3 protein is CASSQTGQGARKNTEAFF. For the CDR3, the DNA is TGCGCCAGCAGCCAGACCGGACAGGGGGCGCGAAAGAACACTGAAGCTTTCTTT.